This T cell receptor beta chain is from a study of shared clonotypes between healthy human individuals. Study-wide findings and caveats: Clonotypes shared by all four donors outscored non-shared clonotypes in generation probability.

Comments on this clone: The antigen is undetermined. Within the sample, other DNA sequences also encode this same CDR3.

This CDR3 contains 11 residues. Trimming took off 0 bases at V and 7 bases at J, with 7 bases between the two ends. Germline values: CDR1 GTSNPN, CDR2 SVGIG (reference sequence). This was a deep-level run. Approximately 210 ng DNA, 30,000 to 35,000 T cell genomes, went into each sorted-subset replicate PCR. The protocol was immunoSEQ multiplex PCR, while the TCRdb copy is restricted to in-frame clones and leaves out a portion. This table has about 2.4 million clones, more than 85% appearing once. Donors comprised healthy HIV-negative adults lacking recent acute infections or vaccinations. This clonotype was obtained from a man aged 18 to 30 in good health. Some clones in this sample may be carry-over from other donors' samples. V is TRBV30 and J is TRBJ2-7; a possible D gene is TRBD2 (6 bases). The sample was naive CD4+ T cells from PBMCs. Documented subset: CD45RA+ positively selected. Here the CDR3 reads CAWSVLAEQYF. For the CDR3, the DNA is TGTGCCTGGAGTGTTCTAGCGGAGCAGTACTTC.